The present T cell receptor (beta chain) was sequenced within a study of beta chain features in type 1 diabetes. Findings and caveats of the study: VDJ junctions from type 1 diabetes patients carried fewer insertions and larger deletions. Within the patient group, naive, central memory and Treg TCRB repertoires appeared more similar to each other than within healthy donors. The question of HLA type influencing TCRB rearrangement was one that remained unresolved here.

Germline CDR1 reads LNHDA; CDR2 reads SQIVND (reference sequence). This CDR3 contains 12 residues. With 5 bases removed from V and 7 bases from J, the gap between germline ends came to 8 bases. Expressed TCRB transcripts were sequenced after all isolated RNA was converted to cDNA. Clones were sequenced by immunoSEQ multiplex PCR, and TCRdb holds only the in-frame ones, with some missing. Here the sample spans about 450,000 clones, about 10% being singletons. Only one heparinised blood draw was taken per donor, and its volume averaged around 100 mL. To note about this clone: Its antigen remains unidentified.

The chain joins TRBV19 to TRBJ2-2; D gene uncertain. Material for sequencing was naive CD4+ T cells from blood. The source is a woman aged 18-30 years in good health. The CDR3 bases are TGTGCCAGTAGTTTTGTTAACGGGGAGCTGTTTTTT. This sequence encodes CASSFVNGELFF.